This entry lists 4 T cell receptor beta chains sequenced from one sample in a study of blood T cells in healthy people across ages. Primers used in a second PCR of about 6 to 11 cycles were a sample-barcoded 5' primer and a J-beta primer mix. TCRdb called the 5' RACE reads again in MiXCR, with one record for every CDR3 protein. The sample has 650,000 to 1,000,000 distinct CDR3 sequences, roughly 40% seen once. Sequenced sample: blood. The receptors were gathered from a man aged 18 to 30 in good health.

This clonotype was observed at least ten times. The chain employs TRBV29-1 and TRBJ1-2; no reliable D call. Per germline, CDR1 SQVTM and CDR2 ANQGSEA. The CDR3 runs 13 residues. V was trimmed by 3 bases and J by 4 bases, leaving 12 bases between them. The chain's CDR3 is CSVDSIGPYGYTF. Written as DNA, the CDR3 is TGCAGCGTTGATAGTATTGGGCCCTATGGCTACACCTTC.

The J gene is TRBJ2-6, the V gene TRBV6-5; TRBD1 might be the D (6 bases). CDR3 length equals 17 residues. Between the trimmed V and J ends, which lost 4 bases and 3 bases, there was a span of 16 bases. Germline V lookup: CDR1 MNHEY, CDR2 SVGAGI. CDR3 sequence (DNA): TGTGCCAGCAGTTTCGCGCTACAGGGAATTGGGGCCAACGTCCTGACTTTC. Amino acids: CASSFALQGIGANVLTF.

This clonotype was seen only a few times. V is TRBV6-6 and J is TRBJ2-4; 8 bases fit TRBD1. Per the germline V gene, CDR1 is MNHNY and CDR2 is SVGAGI (reference sequence). The CDR3 runs 16 residues. V trimming: 2 bases; J trimming: 9 bases; junction bases outside the gene matches: 12. The CDR3 sequence is CASSYNPGQAQGIQYF. For the CDR3, the DNA is TGTGCCAGCAGTTACAATCCGGGACAGGCCCAAGGCATTCAGTACTTC.

This clonotype has more than one count but fewer than ten. The chain carries TRBV10-3 and TRBJ2-3; 7 bases are a match to TRBD2. Germline values: CDR1 ENHRY, CDR2 SYGVKD. CDR3 size: 16 residues. Losses at the gene ends were 0 bases for V and 2 bases for J; bases not matched to a gene: 5. The CDR3 DNA is TGTGCCATCAGTGAGTCTGGCGGGGGAACCACAGATACGCAGTATTTT. Residues: CAISESGGGTTDTQYF.